This T cell receptor beta chain appears in the sequencing data of a study of T cells in Graves' hyperthyroidism and ophthalmopathy. Study-wide points: Most thyroid clonotypes that were expanded above 0.001 also turned up in blood. The model forecast ophthalmopathy, anticipating it by a median around 6.9 months before onset.

Disease duration under 2 months; hyperthyroidism patients were aged 18 to 65. About 10 ml fresh peripheral blood yielded the PBMCs. What was amplified from RNA transcripts were TCR beta CDR3 regions. Primed by the HTBI set, a first-round RT-PCR was run on the TCR CDR3. From the multiplex PCR reads, TCRdb called clonotypes with MiXCR, one entry per CDR3 protein. The sample has roughly 720,000 distinct CDR3 sequences; around 16% are singletons. In the case of this clonotype: The antigen is undetermined.

The sequenced sample consisted of blood. The sequence was collected from a man in his forties or fifties with Graves' hyperthyroidism.

The CDR3 loop reads CSARKGQAGTEAFF. Written as DNA, the CDR3 is TGCAGTGCCCGAAAGGGGCAAGCGGGCACTGAAGCTTTCTTT. The chain couples TRBV20-1 to TRBJ1-1, with D perhaps TRBD1 (5 bases). V lost 6 bases to trimming and J lost 4 bases, with 18 bases between them. The germline CDR1 and CDR2 sequences are DFQATT and SNEGSKA (reference sequence). The CDR3 totals 14 residues.